Each of the 9 T cell receptor beta chains below was sequenced from the same sample in a study of glioma-infiltrating T cells. TCR alpha and beta CDR3 regions were amplified from RNA using iRepertoire nested multiplex PCR. TCRdb reanalysed the multiplex PCR reads using MiXCR and keeps one entry per CDR3 protein. The sample consists of 160,000 or so distinct CDR3 sequences, about 47% of them appearing once. The sample comprised glioma tissue, nonneoplastic brain tissue, or PBMCs (not recorded which). Receptors originate from a human donor with low-grade glioma or glioblastoma, undergoing nonglioma brain surgery, or in good health (not recorded which).

The CDR3 DNA follows: TGTGCCAGCCTGCGGGGTGCAGAAGCTTTCTTT. Protein: CASLRGAEAFF. The chain recombines TRBV10-3 with TRBJ1-1; D is uncertain. This CDR3 is 11 amino acids long. The V end lost 10 bases, the J end lost 8 bases, and 14 bases lay between the germline ends. Germline lookup yields CDR1 ENHRY and CDR2 SYGVKD.

This clonotype was detected ten times or more. The genes are TRBV10-3 and TRBJ2-7, with 11 nucleotides matching TRBD2. Germline-derived CDR1 and CDR2 are ENHRY and SYGVKD. Trimming removed 4 bases from V and 4 bases from J; junction bases left unmatched: 3. This CDR3 comprises 14 residues. The CDR3 region has the DNA TGTGCCATCAGTGCAGGGACTAGCGGTTACGAGCAGTACTTC. Protein: CAISAGTSGYEQYF.

Remarks on this clonotype: With a much larger clone just one base away, this may be a read error. The chain is built from TRBV28 and TRBJ2-5; D assignment may be TRBD1 or TRBD2 (5 bases each). The CDR3 sequence is 16 residues long. V was clipped by 6 bases and J by 7 bases, with 24 bases between them. Germline CDR1 is MDHEN and CDR2 is SYDVKM. The chain's CDR3 is CASSPYRRDERGTQYF. The CDR3 DNA reads TGTGCCAGCAGCCCTTACCGCCGGGACGAACGAGGGACCCAGTACTTC.

The sample holds a few counts of this clonotype. This clone may be a read error of a much larger clone one base away. This chain joins TRBV2 and TRBJ2-1; D gene uncertain. CDR3 size: 11 residues. Trimming took off 5 bases at V and 8 bases at J, with 7 bases between the two ends. Germline values: CDR1 SNHLY, CDR2 FYNNEI. Written as DNA, the CDR3 is TGTGCCAGCAGTCACGCGTATGAGCAGTTCTTC. It yields the protein CASSHAYEQFF.

A few counts support this clonotype. The chain employs TRBV19 and TRBJ2-1; TRBD2 aligns across 7 bases. This CDR3 contains 16 residues. Trimming at V came to 3 bases and at J to 10 bases, leaving 15 bases not matched to a gene. Germline V gene data show CDR1 as LNHDA and CDR2 as SQIVND (reference sequence). The CDR3 DNA reads as TGTGCCAGTAGTATGGTTCTGGCTAGCGGTAGCTTAGAGCAGTTCTTC. As protein: CASSMVLASGSLEQFF.

This clonotype has at least ten counts. The rearrangement uses TRBV12-3 or TRBV12-4 and TRBJ2-7, with 7 nucleotides matching TRBD2. The V and J ends lost 1 base and 6 bases, in that order; junction bases with no gene match: 3. The CDR3 contains 13 residues. For the CDR3, the DNA is TGTGCCAGCAGTTTAGGGGGGGGTATCGAGCAGTACTTC. Encoded protein: CASSLGGGIEQYF.

J is TRBJ2-3 and V is TRBV20-1, with TRBD2 matching 14 bases. The junction had 7 bases not matched to a gene; V was cut back by 5 bases and J by 3 bases. This CDR3 has 16 amino acids. Germline V gene data show CDR1 as DFQATT and CDR2 as SNEGSKA (reference sequence). DNA of the CDR3: TGCAGTGCTTCTGGACTAGCGGGAGGAGGGACAGATACGCAGTATTTT. Protein sequence: CSASGLAGGGTDTQYF.

On this clonotype itself: A read error is possible here, since a much larger clone lies one base away. This chain uses TRBV20-1 with TRBJ2-5; possible D gene TRBD1, 6 bases. V lost 8 bases and J 2 bases, leaving 12 bases between the germline ends. Germline CDR1 is DFQATT and CDR2 is SNEGSKA (reference sequence). The CDR3 consists of 12 residues. The CDR3 reads CSSRTVQETQYF. In nucleotides, the CDR3 is TGCAGTTCGAGGACAGTGCAAGAGACCCAGTACTTC.

The V and J genes are TRBV10-3 and TRBJ2-7; D is perhaps TRBD1 (7 bases). The CDR3 consists of 15 residues. The germline V and J ends were trimmed by 8 bases and 7 bases, with 24 bases remaining between them. CDR1 ENHRY and CDR2 SYGVKD come from the germline V gene. CDR3 DNA: TGTGCCATCCGGGCCGGTCCAGGAGGGGGCGAAGAGCAGTACTTC. This codes for CAIRAGPGGGEEQYF.